Listed below are T cell receptor beta chains from one sample, sequenced in a study of blood T cell repertoires in COVID-19. Profiled with immunoSEQ multiplex PCR; TCRdb holds only in-frame clones, not every one. This sample has approximately 250,000 clones, with around 83% found just once. Source material: peripheral blood. The receptors come from a man aged 35 to 55 who had recovered from COVID-19. CDR3s include the opening cysteine and the closing phenylalanine or tryptophan. Each record gives: D gene, J gene, clone size, V gene, CDR3 protein, CDR3 DNA. D genes are given only for firm matches. Expanded clones get a size class; other rows say once, few or many, or leave the size out.

>TRBD1|TRBJ2-7|NA|TRBV2
CASSARTGSLEQYF
TGTGCCAGCAGTGCAAGGACAGGGAGCCTCGAGCAGTACTTC
>TRBD1|TRBJ1-1|NA|TRBV14
CASSQEGRGQLTEAFF
TGTGCCAGCAGCCAAGAAGGCAGGGGACAGTTGACTGAAGCTTTCTTT
>TRBD2|TRBJ2-4|once|TRBV7-2
CASSLRAGGLKNIQYF
TGTGCCAGCAGCTTACGAGCGGGAGGGTTAAAAAACATTCAGTACTTC
>NA|TRBJ1-1|few|TRBV19
CASSPRQLNTEAFF
TGTGCCAGTAGTCCGAGACAGCTGAACACTGAAGCTTTCTTT
>TRBD2|TRBJ2-3|NA|TRBV7-2
CASSLASGSFASGTDTQYF
TGTGCCAGCAGCTTAGCTAGCGGGAGCTTCGCCAGTGGTACAGATACGCAGTATTTT
>NA|TRBJ1-3|NA|TRBV9
CASSATGNTIYF
TGTGCCAGCAGCGCGACAGGAAACACCATATATTTT
>NA|TRBJ2-1|NA|TRBV3-1/TRBV3-2
CASSPTSLREQFF
TGTGCCAGCAGCCCAACATCCCTCCGTGAGCAGTTCTTC
>TRBD1|TRBJ1-1|NA|TRBV6-5
CASSYLPQGGAEAFF
TGTGCCAGCAGTTACCTCCCACAGGGGGGGGCTGAAGCTTTCTTT
>TRBD2|TRBJ2-3|NA|TRBV5-4
CASRSASGGTQYF
TGTGCCAGCAGAAGCGCTAGCGGGGGAACGCAGTATTTT
>NA|TRBJ2-7|NA|TRBV6-5
CASSYSRDSTYEQYF
TGTGCCAGCAGTTACTCGCGAGACAGTACCTACGAGCAGTACTTC
>NA|TRBJ1-4|NA|TRBV19
CASTRGGRNEKLFF
TGTGCCAGTACCCGGGGAGGTCGGAATGAAAAACTGTTTTTT
>TRBD1|TRBJ2-1|NA|TRBV5-5
CASSSTGWGNEQFF
TGTGCCAGCAGCTCGACAGGGTGGGGCAATGAGCAGTTCTTC
>NA|TRBJ2-3|NA|TRBV19
CASTPQSGTDTQYF
TGTGCCAGTACTCCTCAAAGCGGCACAGATACGCAGTATTTT
>TRBD2|TRBJ2-1|NA|TRBV4-1
CASSQFPSVAGGQNEQFF
TGCGCCAGCAGCCAATTCCCCAGCGTAGCGGGAGGGCAGAATGAGCAGTTCTTC
>NA|TRBJ2-1|NA|TRBV6-5
CASSYGKPQNEQFF
TGTGCCAGCAGTTACGGCAAACCCCAAAATGAGCAGTTCTTC
>NA|TRBJ2-7|NA|TRBV3-1/TRBV3-2
CASSQGQGPYEQYF
TGTGCCAGCAGCCAAGGCCAGGGGCCTTACGAGCAGTACTTC
>TRBD1|TRBJ1-1|NA|TRBV5-1
CASSLWSGTANTEAFF
TGCGCCAGCAGCTTGTGGTCAGGGACAGCGAACACTGAAGCTTTCTTT
>NA|TRBJ2-1|NA|TRBV10-1
CASSESGGNNEQFF
TGCGCCAGCAGTGAGTCGGGAGGCAACAATGAGCAGTTCTTC
>NA|TRBJ2-3|NA|TRBV19
CASSQGDTQYF
TGTGCCAGTAGTCAGGGGGATACGCAGTATTTT
>NA|TRBJ2-1|NA|TRBV3-1/TRBV3-2
CASSQNVGGEQFF
TGTGCCAGCAGCCAAAACGTAGGGGGTGAGCAGTTCTTC
>NA|TRBJ2-1|NA|TRBV5-8
CASSLVNKWYNEQFF
TGTGCCAGCAGCTTGGTAAACAAATGGTACAATGAGCAGTTCTTC
>TRBD1|TRBJ2-7|NA|TRBV24-1
CATSDPGQGGYEQYF
TGTGCCACCAGTGACCCAGGACAGGGGGGGTACGAGCAGTACTTC
>NA|TRBJ1-3|NA|TRBV28
CASSPSNTIYF
TGTGCCAGCAGTCCGTCAAACACCATATATTTT
>NA|TRBJ2-7|NA|TRBV4-3
CASSQEGLYEQYF
TGCGCCAGCAGCCAAGAGGGACTCTACGAGCAGTACTTC
>TRBD1|TRBJ1-3|NA|TRBV28
CASSSTFEVHRGRGNTIYF
TGTGCCAGCAGTTCCACTTTTGAGGTCCACAGGGGGCGAGGAAACACCATATATTTT
>TRBD2|TRBJ2-2|NA|TRBV5-1
CASSLPGLAGEIGELFF
TGCGCCAGCAGCTTGCCTGGACTAGCGGGAGAGATCGGGGAGCTGTTTTTT
>NA|TRBJ2-7|NA|TRBV19
CASSSRDTAYEQYF
TGTGCCAGTAGTAGCCGGGACACCGCCTACGAGCAGTACTTC
>NA|TRBJ1-1|once|TRBV7-6
CASSPGPGYGTEAFF
TGTGCCAGCAGCCCAGGACCGGGGTATGGGACTGAAGCTTTCTTT
>TRBD2|TRBJ2-6|NA|TRBV9
CASSVVNQMGLAGARSGANVLTF
TGTGCCAGCAGCGTAGTGAACCAAATGGGACTAGCGGGGGCCAGGTCTGGGGCCAACGTCCTGACTTTC
>NA|TRBJ1-2|NA|TRBV6-5
CASTRGTYGYTF
TGTGCCAGCACCCGCGGGACTTATGGCTACACCTTC
>NA|TRBJ2-2|NA|TRBV6-6
CASRPPVGGHTGELFF
TGTGCCAGCCGCCCACCGGTAGGGGGTCACACCGGGGAGCTGTTTTTT
>NA|TRBJ1-6|NA|TRBV9
CASSPGGIFLANSPLHF
TGTGCCAGCAGCCCAGGAGGCATATTCTTGGCTAATTCACCCCTCCACTTT
>TRBD1|TRBJ2-7|NA|TRBV4-1
CASSPPGQNSYEQYF
TGCGCCAGCAGCCCTCCGGGACAGAACTCCTACGAGCAGTACTTC
>TRBD1|TRBJ2-7|NA|TRBV5-1
CASSAAGTGFHEQYF
TGCGCCAGCAGCGCCGCCGGGACAGGGTTTCACGAGCAGTACTTC
>NA|TRBJ2-7|NA|TRBV5-1
CASSSSGFAREQYF
TGCGCCAGCAGCTCCTCCGGGTTCGCTAGGGAGCAGTACTTC
>TRBD2|TRBJ2-2|NA|TRBV30
CAGLNGRFDTGELFF
TGTGCCGGACTAAACGGGAGGTTTGACACCGGGGAGCTGTTTTTT
>NA|TRBJ1-2|NA|TRBV9
CASSVTAGPGDYGYTF
TGTGCCAGCAGCGTAACAGCTGGGCCCGGGGACTATGGCTACACCTTC
>NA|TRBJ2-4|NA|TRBV7-9
CASSLDGQVKNIQYF
TGTGCCAGCAGCTTAGATGGGCAGGTCAAAAACATTCAGTACTTC
>TRBD1|TRBJ1-1|NA|TRBV5-4
CASSLEQGAPTFF
TGTGCCAGCAGCTTGGAACAGGGGGCGCCGACTTTCTTT
>NA|TRBJ2-5|NA|TRBV11-2
CASSLGAGQQETQYF
TGTGCCAGCAGCTTAGGAGCGGGACAACAAGAGACCCAGTACTTC
>NA|TRBJ2-3|once|TRBV5-8
CASSLDRPYTDTQYF
TGTGCCAGCAGCTTGGACAGGCCGTACACAGATACGCAGTATTTT